The present entry profiles one T cell receptor beta chain with its context. V lost 3 bases and J lost 9; bases outside the gene matches: 7. CDR1 is LNHDA and CDR2 is SQIVND in the germline V gene (reference sequence). The CDR3 is made up of 14 amino acids. The entry originates in a study of blood T cell repertoires in COVID-19. Study-level information: The cDNA or gDNA used as material had been derived from T cells, B-cell-depleted T cells, or PBMCs.

Those who participated ranged in age from roughly 18 to 100 years and resided in 20 to 25 US areas. Per the original data handling: Cell counts per sample came from amplifying reference gene primers. Sequenced by immunoSEQ multiplex PCR; TCRdb stores in-frame clones only, minus some. For V, J and clone size, that table is used; D and trimming come from the DNA. The profile covers around 300,000 clones, with 70% to 90% appearing a single time and less than 6% taken by the ten largest. Sequenced material: PBMCs or T cells enriched from blood (not recorded which). The chain combines TRBV19 with TRBJ2-3; 9 bases match TRBD2. The sequence was obtained from a young woman who had recovered from COVID-19. This CDR3 reads CASSIGGGGETQYF. Here the CDR3 DNA reads TGTGCCAGTAGTATCGGCGGGGGGGGAGAGACGCAGTATTTT.